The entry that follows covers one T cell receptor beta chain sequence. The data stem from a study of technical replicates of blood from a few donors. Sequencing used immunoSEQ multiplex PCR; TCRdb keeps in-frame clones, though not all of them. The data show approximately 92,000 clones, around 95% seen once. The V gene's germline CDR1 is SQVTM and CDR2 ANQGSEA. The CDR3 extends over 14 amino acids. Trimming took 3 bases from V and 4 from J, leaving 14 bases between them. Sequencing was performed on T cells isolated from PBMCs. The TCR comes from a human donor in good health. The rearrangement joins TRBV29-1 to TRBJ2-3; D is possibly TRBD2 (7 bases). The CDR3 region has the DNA TGCAGCGTTGATGCGGGGGCGTCCCCAGATACGCAGTATTTT. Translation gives CSVDAGASPDTQYF.